This note documents a single TCR beta chain sequence. The antigen remains undetermined. The data were taken from a study of T cell responses to AZD1222 COVID-19 vaccine. The J segment lost 4 bases and the V segment lost 0 bases, leaving 5 bases of the junction unmatched. In germline, CDR1 is SGHAT, CDR2 FQNNGV. The CDR3 is made up of 15 amino acids. Repertoires were generated with immunoSEQ multiplex PCR, while TCRdb's copy carries only in-frame clones and drops some. The sample gives fewer than 120,000 clones, approximately 90% of which show up once; around 3% is in the top ten. Findings and limits, study-wide: Reports say nearly half of spike-specific TCRs go after unmutated variant regions. Possibly, clonal diversity was underestimated; donors were largely white British and included more females. It was only after the peak T cell response that any repertoires were sampled.

The TCR sequence derives from an adult in good health. This material consisted of peripheral blood, taken on day 0 of AZD1222 vaccination. This rearrangement joins TRBV11-2 to TRBJ2-5; 7 bases match TRBD2. The CDR3 nucleotides are TGTGCCAGCAGCTTAGATGGGAGGGGCCGAGAGACCCAGTACTTC. As protein: CASSLDGRGRETQYF.